This entry lists 2 T cell receptor beta chains sequenced from one sample in a study of glioma-infiltrating T cells. Using RNA template, CDR3s of TCR alpha and beta were amplified with iRepertoire arm-PCR. TCRdb reprocessed the multiplex PCR reads via MiXCR and lists one record per CDR3 protein. The sample comprises 150,000 to 200,000 distinct CDR3 sequences, approximately 30% of which are singletons, and around 20% rests with the top ten. The sample was glioma tissue, nonneoplastic brain tissue, or PBMCs (not recorded which). The receptors were sampled from a human donor with low-grade glioma or glioblastoma, undergoing nonglioma brain surgery, or in good health (not recorded which).

The J gene is TRBJ2-7, the V gene TRBV7-2; 14 bases are shared with TRBD2. Germline CDR1 is SGHTA and CDR2 is FQGNSA. With 6 bases clipped from V and 5 bases from J, the junction kept 9 bases outside the gene matches. This CDR3 is 16 amino acids long. The DNA of the CDR3 is TGTGCCAGCAGACGATCCGGGACTAGCGGGAGTCACGAGCAGTACTTC. Translation gives CASRRSGTSGSHEQYF.

As concerns this clonotype: Lacking the conserved final phenylalanine or tryptophan, this CDR3 likely reflects a read error. The chain joins TRBV25-1 to TRBJ1-2, with no clear D. The CDR3 is 11 amino acids. Trimming left V 8 bases short and J 8 bases short, with 12 bases between. CDR1 and CDR2 (germline): MGHDK, SYGVNS. CDR3 DNA: TGTGCCAGCCGAAGCGGAGGGGGCTACACCCTC. Translating gives CASRSGGGYTL.